The T cell receptor beta chain described here comes from a study of blood T cell repertoires in COVID-19. The wider study: Spain, Italy and the United States supplied samples that represented acute and convalescent COVID-19. T cells, B-cell-depleted T cells, or PBMCs supplied cDNA or gDNA.

This clone was detected only a few times. CDR3 length equals 15 residues. Germline CDR1 is SEHNR and CDR2 is FQNEAQ (reference sequence). The trim removed 7 bases at V and 4 bases at J, leaving 6 bases unmatched. Methods used by the authors: Reference gene primer amplification yielded estimated nucleated cell counts. Sequenced by immunoSEQ multiplex PCR; TCRdb stores in-frame clones only, minus some. The D gene and trimming were derived from the DNA, and the V and J assignments and clone size from that table. This sample yields 300,000 to 400,000 clones, of which around 90% are seen a single time; 1% belongs to the top ten.

The rearrangement links TRBV7-9 to TRBJ2-2, with TRBD1 identical over 10 bases. The source material was peripheral blood. The clonotype was recovered from a man aged 45-65 years with active or convalescent COVID-19. The CDR3: CASTSGQGITGELFF. The CDR3, as DNA: TGTGCCAGCACCTCGGGACAGGGGATCACCGGGGAGCTGTTTTTT.